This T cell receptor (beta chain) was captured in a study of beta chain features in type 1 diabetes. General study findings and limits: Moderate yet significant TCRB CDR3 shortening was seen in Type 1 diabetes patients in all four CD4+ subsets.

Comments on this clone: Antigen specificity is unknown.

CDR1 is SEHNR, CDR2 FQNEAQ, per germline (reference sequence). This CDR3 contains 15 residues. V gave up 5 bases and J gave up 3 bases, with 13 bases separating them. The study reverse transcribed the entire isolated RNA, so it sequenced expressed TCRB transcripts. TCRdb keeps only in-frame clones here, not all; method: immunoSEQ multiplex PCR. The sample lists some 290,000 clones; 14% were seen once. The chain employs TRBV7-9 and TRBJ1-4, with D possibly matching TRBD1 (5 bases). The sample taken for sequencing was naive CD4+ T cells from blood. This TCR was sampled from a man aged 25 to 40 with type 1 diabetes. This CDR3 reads CASSMGQGPNEKLFF. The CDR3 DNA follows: TGTGCCAGCAGCATGGGGCAGGGTCCTAATGAAAAACTGTTTTTT.